This section outlines one T cell receptor (beta chain) sequence together with its context. A few counts support this clone. It has no known antigen specificity. No much larger clone is present one base from it, and per-base qualities are unavailable. Each donor gave one peripheral blood draw, averaging around 0.11 L, which was collected into heparinised tubes. Using a panel that included CD45RO, CCR7, CD25, CD127, CD95 and CD27, naive, central memory, regulatory and stem cell-like memory CD4+ T cells were sorted on a BD FACSAria II. Purity was above 95% for every sorted population. PBMCs were isolated right away by Lymphoprep density gradient centrifugation and were stained directly, without culture. To minimize batch effects, samples were stained and sorted in pairs, one healthy donor with one patient per experiment. These data come from a study of beta chain features in type 1 diabetes (dated by TCRdb to about 2018). Looking at the study overall: No differences in mean age, gender distribution, total cell number or subset yield were found between patients and healthy donors. A total of 100 million to 110 million sorted cells were examined across all samples, and a strong correlation was observed between cell number per subset and RNA yield. In the study, recently diagnosed type 1 diabetes patients and matched healthy donors were compared on the TCRB repertoires of their sorted circulating CD4+ T cell subsets. Whereas all 30 or so donors provided naive and central memory subsets, regulatory and stem cell-like memory subsets were isolated from just 8 patients and roughly 8 healthy donors. Study-wide conclusions, independent of this receptor: Shorter templates might be favored by PCR, yet because patient and control samples were amplified and corrected together, any such skew would affect both groups equally. Because cDNA was sequenced instead of genomic DNA, highly expressing activated cells could be over-represented, though the groups showed no difference in activation or CD3 levels. Naive, central memory and regulatory TCRB repertoires appeared more similar among patients than among healthy donors. At VDJ recombination sites, type 1 diabetes patients had fewer insertions and more deleted nucleotides, which implies abnormalities in thymic rearrangement. In all four CD4+ subsets, TCRB CDR3 length was moderately but significantly shorter in type 1 diabetes patients. Because the HLA sub-analyses included only small numbers of individuals, any influence of HLA type on TCRB rearrangement was left unresolved.

The entire isolated RNA was reverse transcribed using the High Capacity cDNA Reverse Transcription Kit, and thus expressed TCRB transcripts were sequenced. Deep immunoSEQ sequencing was performed on naive, central memory and regulatory T cell samples, with an average of roughly 3.5 million total reads per sample. After sorted cells were lysed in RLT buffer, RNA was extracted with DNase-treated RNeasy Micro or Mini kits, with the choice depending on cell number. Each cell subset was processed on its own to prevent cross-contamination, while patient and healthy donor samples were processed together. Using the immunoSEQ multiplex PCR, TCRB sequences were amplified from cDNA into 87-bp fragments spanning the CDR3 region. Sequencing of the amplicons was done on the Illumina HiSeq platform. In the authors' own workflow: PCR bias was corrected computationally using synthetic template baselines, and reads within Hamming distance 2 were collapsed, with unmergeable singletons discarded. By aligning reads against IMGT, V, D and J genes, CDR3 length, and insertions or deletions at six rearrangement sites were assigned. Within each subset, clonotype counts were normalized to the number of sorted cells before true diversity and Gini coefficients were calculated with the tcR R package. The overlap coefficient, calculated on TCRB nucleotide sequences, was used to quantify repertoire sharing. As a proxy for the pre-selection repertoire, out-of-frame TCRB sequences from naive cells were analyzed. TCRdb holds this immuneACCESS table with in-frame rearrangements only. Some clones are missing; in checked studies, unresolved V genes explain under half, and the rest has no known cause. Clone size and V and J calls were adopted from that table, with D and trimming inferred from the DNA. In this sample the table shows about 400,000 clones, 10% to 15% of which occur a single time. Together, the top ten hold 0.0085% to 0.012% of the sample.

The junction carries 15 bases between V and J, which are trimmed by 0 bases and 5 bases respectively. Looking up the germline V gene yields CDR1 SGHRS and CDR2 YFSETQ. There are 16 amino acids in the CDR3, from cysteine to phenylalanine inclusive. The only DNA kept is the CDR3, 48 bases in frame from the first base. Sequenced input: naive CD4+ T cells from blood. The intended sense of this specimen's cell subset or site label: true naive CD4+ T cells. The origin of this receptor is a woman aged 18 to 35 with type 1 diabetes. Here the chain combines TRBV5-1 and TRBJ2-1, with TRBD2 perhaps the D gene, on 5 matching bases. In nucleotide form, the sequence is TGCGCCAGCAGCTTGGCACTAGTAGAGGCGGACAATGAGCAGTTCTTC. Its coded protein is CASSLALVEADNEQFF.